The present TCR beta chain was sequenced within a study of blood T cell repertoires in COVID-19. Study-wide context: Acute and convalescent COVID-19 samples came from the United States, Italy and Spain. T cells, B-cell-depleted T cells, or PBMCs supplied cDNA or gDNA.

Per the authors' pipeline: Counts of nucleated cells, estimated from reference gene primer amplification, were obtained. The data were produced by immunoSEQ multiplex PCR, yet TCRdb's version contains in-frame clones alone and is incomplete. V, J and clone size are those of that table, while D and trimming were read from the DNA. The table includes 15,000 to 17,000 clones, about 85% detected once. The source material was peripheral blood. This TCR was sampled from a man aged 55 to 70 with acute or convalescent COVID-19.

The DNA of the CDR3 is TGTGCCAGCAGCCCGGGACAGGGGAATTCACCCCTCCACTTT. The encoded protein is CASSPGQGNSPLHF. V usage is TRBV7-2 and J usage is TRBJ1-6; 10 bases match TRBD1. The CDR3 has 14 residues. J lost 7 bases, V lost 5 bases, and 2 bases had no gene match. Germline CDR1 reads SGHTA; CDR2 reads FQGNSA.